This T cell receptor (beta chain) originates from a study of T cell changes during pregnancy in multiple sclerosis. Only in-frame clones appear in the TCRdb table, and some are missing; sequencing was by immunoSEQ multiplex PCR. The sample includes 40,000 to 45,000 clones, about 94% of them seen just once. The receptor comes from a female donor with multiple sclerosis, enrolled in a pregnancy study. This sample comprised peripheral blood, obtained in the third trimester of pregnancy.

CDR3 DNA sequence: TGCGCCAGCAGCTTGGGACAGCAAGTAATGGACACTGAAGCTTTCTTT. It is translated as CASSLGQQVMDTEAFF. The chain couples TRBV5-1 to TRBJ1-1; the D gene is possibly TRBD1 (5 bases). The CDR3 has 16 amino acids. Looked up from germline, CDR1 is SGHRS and CDR2 is YFSETQ. V lost 0 bases, J lost 3 bases, and 15 bases lay in between.